The T cell receptor beta chain under discussion was sequenced for a study of cytomegalovirus exposure and HLA in healthy donors. The CDR3 has 14 amino acids. Germline-derived CDR1 and CDR2 are SGHRS and YFSETQ. Trimming left V 0 bases short and J 5 bases short, with 11 bases between. Remarks on this clone: The antigen remains unidentified.

General study results and limits: Reports state that TCR beta sequences accurately predicted most subjects' HLA-A and HLA-B alleles. An ancestry cluster, one associated with Asian ancestry, reportedly showed fewer N-insertions than the 666-donor mean in a later analysis. A few V segments could not be told apart, such as TRBV6-2 and TRBV6-3, and were left out.

PCR amplification relied on 60 Vbeta primers (plus 13 Jbeta primers). Only in-frame clones appear in the TCRdb table, and some are missing; sequencing was by immunoSEQ multiplex PCR. This table holds about 130,000 clones, about 82% found once. The TCR was taken from a boy aged 5-17 years in good health and CMV-seronegative. The chain combines TRBV5-1 with TRBJ1-1; no reliable D call. Input material: PBMCs. The CDR3 spells CASSLGSGRTEAFF. The CDR3 coding sequence is TGCGCCAGCAGCTTGGGATCGGGTAGGACTGAAGCTTTCTTT.